This T cell receptor beta chain was sequenced for a study of T-cell reconstitution after alpha-beta-depleted transplantation in children. Study conclusions and caveats: Newly generated T cells supplied most T-cell counts and diversity one year post-transplant. Reportedly, only several hundred clones from non-depleted graft cells drove alpha-beta T-cell counts at about two months. Diversity of TCRbeta at day 60 was high in some patients, arising from surviving recipient T cells and thymic progenitors.

The CDR3 length is 15 residues. Germline values: CDR1 SEHNR, CDR2 FQNEAQ (reference sequence). The V end was cut by 5 bases, the J end by 4 bases, with 16 bases between. Unique molecular identifiers were incorporated during preparation of the TCRbeta library. TCRdb itself ran the PCR reads through MiXCR, one entry per CDR3 protein. The sample includes under 85,000 distinct CDR3 sequences, roughly 20% of them seen just once. This clonotype was detected a few times. What it binds is not known. Material: PBMCs, mostly from graft donor cells, obtained 360 days after TCRalphabeta/CD19-depleted stem cell transplant. The receptor's source is a male patient between 2 and 9 years old who had a stem cell transplant for acute lymphoblastic leukemia, so the T cells may come from the graft donor. The V and J genes are TRBV7-9 and TRBJ2-3, with D possibly matching TRBD1 (8 bases). CDR3: CASSRTGRDADTQYF. The CDR3 DNA follows: TGTGCCAGCAGCCGGACAGGGAGGGACGCAGATACGCAGTATTTT.